This TCR beta chain was recorded in a study of shared clonotypes between healthy human individuals. At the level of the study: Every donor yielded three CD4 naive, three CD4 memory, two CD8 naive and one CD8 memory plate.

Using immunoSEQ multiplex PCR, the repertoire was profiled, and TCRdb retains in-frame clones only, with some absent. The repertoire consists of 950,000 to 1,100,000 clones, with around 78% occurring once and the leading ten covering roughly 0.62%. This clone was observed a few times. Its target is not known. Notes on the study in general: Compared with memory subsets, naive subsets generally had larger estimated richness. Rarefaction indicated that sorted-subset sequencing remained incomplete although depth was large.

The V and J ends lost 4 bases and 2 bases respectively, with 22 bases between them. The CDR3 is 18 amino acids. The germline CDR1 and CDR2 sequences are KGHSH and LQKENI. The specimen was memory CD4+ T cells from PBMCs. The subset here: CD45RA-negative fraction. This receptor was identified in a man aged 18 to 35 in good health. Some clones in this sample may be carry-over from other donors' samples. The chain employs TRBV18 and TRBJ2-3; TRBD1 is a possible D gene (5 bases). This chain's CDR3 is CASSRTRQGLVPTDTQYF. As DNA, the CDR3 is TGTGCCAGCTCACGAACTCGTCAGGGCCTGGTTCCCACAGATACGCAGTATTTT.